The 18 T cell receptor beta chains in this list originate from one sample, sequenced in a study of vaccination effects on CD4 cells after COVID-19. Profiling relied on immunoSEQ multiplex PCR, and the TCRdb table lists in-frame clones only, not all of them. The sample contains 35,000 to 45,000 clones, approximately 84% of which appear only once. The antigens for these receptors are not known. Ahead of sequencing, the ViraFEST assay grew antigen-specific CD4+ T cells using viral peptide pools. Culturing for 9 to 10 days preceded CD4+ T cell isolation. All study participants received two doses of BNT162b2 or mRNA-1273 vaccine. The sequencing used CD4+ T cells from PBMCs cultured with HCoV-NL63 spike peptides, collected after COVID-19 vaccination. The receptors were gathered from a human donor who received a COVID-19 vaccine. Some clones in this sample may be carry-over from other donors' samples.

The sample holds a few counts of this clone. The chain links TRBV9 to TRBJ2-1; 9 positions match TRBD1. CDR1 is SGDLS and CDR2 is YYNGEE in the germline V gene. This CDR3 has 15 residues. V lost 0 bases, J lost 5 bases, and 3 bases stayed unmatched. CDR3 sequence: CASSVAQGANNEQFF. The CDR3 DNA reads as TGTGCCAGCAGCGTAGCACAGGGGGCGAACAATGAGCAGTTCTTC. The full variable domain, completed using reference TRBV9 and TRBJ2-1, is DSGVTQTPKHLITATGQRVTLRCSPRSGDLSVYWYQQSLDQGLQFLIQYYNGEERAKGNILERFSAQQFPDLHSELNLSSLELGDSALYFCASSVAQGANNEQFFGPGTRLTVL.

This clone has only a few counts. The chain uses TRBV7-9 and TRBJ2-3, with D possibly being TRBD1 or TRBD2 (7 bases each). Trimming pared 4 bases from V and 5 bases from J, leaving 19 bases between. From germline, CDR1 is SEHNR and CDR2 FQNEAQ (reference sequence). CDR3 length: 16 amino acids. The CDR3 DNA reads TGTGCCAGCAGCTCTTTAGGGGAGGGGGCGAAAGATACGCAGTATTTT. It specifies CASSSLGEGAKDTQYF.

This chain links TRBV28 with TRBJ2-2, with 7 positions matching TRBD1. The J segment lost 4 bases and the V segment lost 4 bases, leaving 0 bases of the junction unmatched. The CDR3 length is 13 residues. Per germline, CDR1 MDHEN and CDR2 SYDVKM. CDR3 in amino acids: CASSYRGTGELFF. The CDR3, as DNA: TGTGCCAGCAGTTACAGGGGCACCGGGGAGCTGTTTTTT.

The chain joins TRBV19 to TRBJ1-1; D call uncertain. Germline V CDR1 and CDR2: LNHDA, SQIVND (reference sequence). The CDR3 extends over 11 amino acids. V dropped 4 bases and J dropped 5 bases, with 5 bases sitting between them. DNA for the CDR3: TGTGCCAGTAGTAGCCGTACTGAAGCTTTCTTT. It is translated as CASSSRTEAFF.

The chain recombines TRBV7-2 with TRBJ2-5, with 8 bases fitting TRBD2. Germline CDR1 SGHTA, CDR2 FQGNSA. Trimming took 5 bases from V and 4 from J; bases not matched to a gene: 6. The CDR3 is 14 amino acids. CDR3 in amino acids: CASSVGLAGETQYF. CDR3 nucleotide sequence: TGTGCCAGCAGCGTCGGACTAGCTGGAGAGACCCAGTACTTC. Variable domain in full (rest from reference TRBV7-2 and TRBJ2-5): GAGVSQSPSNKVTEKGKDVELRCDPISGHTALYWYRQSLGQGLEFLIYFQGNSAPDKSGLPSDRFSAERTGGSVSTLTIQRTQQEDSAVYLCASSVGLAGETQYFGPGTRLLVL.

The V and J genes are TRBV3-1 (or the pseudogene TRBV3-2) and TRBJ1-5; no firm D call. Germline V lookup: CDR1 LGHDT, CDR2 YNNKEL (reference sequence). V dropped 0 bases and J dropped 0 bases, with 12 bases sitting between them. CDR3 length: 17 residues. This CDR3 is CASSQEVPGYSNQPQHF. The CDR3 nucleotides are TGTGCCAGCAGCCAAGAGGTCCCGGGTTATAGCAATCAGCCCCAGCATTTT.

The genes are TRBV12-3 or TRBV12-4 and TRBJ2-1; a weak D match, TRBD1 (7 bases). The CDR3 runs 11 residues. V was shortened by 5 bases and J by 15 bases, with 14 bases between the two germline ends. The CDR3 here is CASSRGDSRFF. CDR3 bases: TGTGCCAGCAGTCGCGGGGACAGCCGGTTCTTC.

The count of this clone is one. The rearrangement links TRBV6-6 to TRBJ1-5; weak D call: TRBD1 (6 bases). Germline lookup yields CDR1 MNHNY and CDR2 SVGAGI (reference sequence). Trimming removed 4 bases from V and 3 bases from J, with 13 bases in between. CDR3 length: 15 amino acids. In DNA form, the CDR3 reads TGTGCCAGCAGTTTAAGGACAGCACCCAATCAGCCCCAGCATTTT. It codes for CASSLRTAPNQPQHF.

CDR3 sequence: CASSQPRETYEQYV. The CDR3 DNA follows: TGCGCCAGCAGCCAACCCAGGGAAACCTACGAGCAGTACGTC. The gene calls are TRBV4-1 and TRBJ2-7, with TRBD1 as a possible D gene (5 bases). The CDR3 has 14 amino acids. CDR1 is MGHRA and CDR2 is YSYEKL in the germline V gene. Deletions cut 2 bases from V and 2 bases from J, with 10 bases between.

V is TRBV6-2 or TRBV6-3 and J is TRBJ2-3, with D possibly TRBD2 on 5 matching bases. CDR1 and CDR2 from the germline V gene are MNHEY and SVGEGT. This CDR3 comprises 14 residues. The V end lost 6 bases, the J end lost 2 bases, and 12 bases lay between the germline ends. The CDR3 DNA reads as TGTGCCAGCAGCGAAAGCGGTCTCACAGATACGCAGTATTTT. Translation: CASSESGLTDTQYF.

V is TRBV5-1 and J is TRBJ2-5; perhaps TRBD1 as D (5 bases). Germline V gene sequence: CDR1 SGHRS, CDR2 YFSETQ. This CDR3 has 15 amino acids. V was cut by 1 base and J by 5 bases, with 15 bases left in between. The CDR3 sequence is CASSLRQAGWETQYF. The CDR3 DNA is TGCGCCAGCAGCTTGAGGCAGGCAGGGTGGGAGACCCAGTACTTC.

V gene TRBV10-2 combines with J gene TRBJ1-5; tentative D call: TRBD1 (5 bases). The CDR3 sequence is 15 residues long. Germline V lookup: CDR1 WSHSY, CDR2 SAAADI. Trimming stripped 7 bases from V and 6 bases from J, with 19 bases between. This chain's CDR3 is CASTGSPDTGQPQHF. In DNA form, the CDR3 reads TGCGCCAGCACGGGCAGCCCAGATACAGGTCAGCCCCAGCATTTT.

This chain uses TRBV14 with TRBJ1-2; perhaps TRBD1 as D (5 bases). V gave up 4 bases and J gave up 3 bases, with 12 bases separating them. The germline CDR1 and CDR2 sequences are SGHDN and FVKESK. The CDR3 consists of 14 residues. The CDR3 region has the DNA TGTGCCAGCAGCCCTATGGAGGGGTACTATGGCTACACCTTC. Translation: CASSPMEGYYGYTF.

J is TRBJ2-7 and V is TRBV7-8; D gene ambiguous. This CDR3 comprises 13 residues. Germline-derived CDR1 and CDR2 are SGHVS and FQNEAQ. Trimming removed 2 bases at V and 6 bases at J, with 11 bases between. DNA of the CDR3: TGTGCCAGCAGCTTACTTCTGGGTAGCGAGCAGTACGTC. Translating it yields CASSLLLGSEQYV.

The chain employs TRBV5-1 and TRBJ1-4; unclear D gene. The CDR3 covers 13 residues. Germline CDR1 reads SGHRS; CDR2 reads YFSETQ. V was cut by 0 bases and J by 8 bases, with 8 bases left in between. CDR3 region: CASSLGAGEKLFF. In DNA form, the CDR3 reads TGCGCCAGCAGCTTGGGCGCGGGAGAAAAACTGTTTTTT.

This chain links TRBV6-2 or TRBV6-3 with TRBJ2-4, with D tentatively TRBD1 (5 bases). This CDR3 contains 14 residues. The germline gives CDR1 MNHEY, CDR2 SVGEGT. Between the trimmed V and J ends, which lost 0 bases and 8 bases, there was a span of 11 bases. The CDR3 DNA reads as TGTGCCAGCAGTTACTCGAACAGGAAAGACATTCAGTACTTC. This sequence encodes CASSYSNRKDIQYF.

The chain employs TRBV5-6 and TRBJ1-3; 7 bases line up with TRBD1. The CDR3 runs 15 residues. From germline, CDR1 is SGHDT and CDR2 YYEEEE. The J segment lost 5 bases and the V segment lost 4 bases, leaving 9 bases of the junction unmatched. The CDR3 here is CASSQNSRGRNTIYF. The CDR3 DNA reads as TGTGCCAGCAGCCAGAATAGCAGGGGGAGAAACACCATATATTTT.

In this sample, this clone turned up a few times. The gene calls are TRBV6-5 and TRBJ1-3, with unresolved D. The V end was cut by 2 bases, the J end by 0 bases, with 8 bases between. CDR3 length equals 15 residues. The germline V gene has CDR1 MNHEY and CDR2 SVGAGI. The CDR3 region has the DNA TGTGCCAGCAGTTACAAGCCCCGCTCTGGAAACACCATATATTTT. As protein: CASSYKPRSGNTIYF.